The 20 T cell receptor beta chains in this list originate from one sample, sequenced in a study of response to subunit inactivated influenza vaccine (dated by TCRdb to the late 2010s). Explained via the paper, the time point label denotes: approximately 45 days after influenza vaccine administration. The library was generated by RT-PCR. The sample was run on an Illumina HiSeq 2500. The public reads were reprocessed in TCRdb via fastp at Q25 and MiXCR, keeping in-frame beta chains. Records with the same CDR3 protein are collapsed into one entry carrying the most frequent genes and DNA. For this sample the table gives hundreds of thousands of distinct CDR3 sequences, of which approximately 13% were detected only once. Roughly 13% of the sample goes to the ten largest clones. Sequenced here: PBMCs from blood, sampled about 6 weeks after vaccination. Every receptor here comes from a man in his fifties or sixties who received an inactivated influenza vaccine. Donor details come from another sample of the same person, matched by shared clones.

This clonotype was detected only a few times. V usage is TRBV7-3 and J usage is TRBJ2-1; D possibly corresponds to TRBD2 (6 bases). V lost 2 bases, J lost 6 bases, and 14 bases lay in between. This CDR3 contains 15 residues. Germline values: CDR1 SGHTA, CDR2 FQGTGA. CDR3 amino acids: CASSLVPGVGNEQFF. The CDR3 coding sequence is TGTGCCAGCAGCTTAGTGCCGGGAGTAGGCAATGAGCAGTTCTTC. The whole variable domain, remainder taken from reference TRBV7-3 and TRBJ2-1, is GAGVSQTPSNKVTEKGKYVELRCDPISGHTALYWYRQSLGQGPEFLIYFQGTGAADDSGLPNDRFFAVRPEGSVSTLKIQRTERGDSAVYLCASSLVPGVGNEQFFGPGTRLTVL.

This clonotype has just a few counts. The chain is built from TRBV7-2 and TRBJ2-3, with 12 bases lining up with TRBD2. This CDR3 has 16 residues. Germline V gene data show CDR1 as SGHTA and CDR2 as FQGNSA. Trimming removed 5 bases from V and 5 bases from J; junction bases left unmatched: 8. CDR3 residues: CASSTRLAGAGDTQYF. The CDR3 region has the DNA TGTGCCAGCAGCACCCGACTAGCGGGGGCGGGAGATACGCAGTATTTT.

This clonotype was picked up a small number of times. The chain recombines TRBV20-1 with TRBJ2-1; D not certain. The CDR3 totals 16 residues. Trimming took off 0 bases at V and 2 bases at J, with 14 bases between the two ends. Germline assignment: CDR1 DFQATT and CDR2 SNEGSKA (reference sequence). Here the CDR3 reads CSARDQERLTYNEQFF. CDR3 coding DNA: TGCAGTGCTAGAGATCAGGAGCGACTGACCTACAATGAGCAGTTCTTC.

This clonotype was seen more than once but under ten times. This chain joins TRBV6-5 and TRBJ2-7, with D perhaps matching TRBD2 (5 bases). There are 17 residues in the CDR3. The germline CDR1 and CDR2 sequences are MNHEY and SVGAGI. V was shortened by 0 bases and J by 1 base, with 16 bases between the two germline ends. The CDR3 here is CASSYSKASGASYEQYF. In DNA form, the CDR3 reads TGTGCCAGCAGTTACTCGAAGGCGAGCGGAGCTTCCTACGAGCAGTACTTC.

In this sample, this clonotype turned up a few times. The chain combines TRBV20-1 with TRBJ2-3, with TRBD1 as a possible D gene (7 bases). The germline V gene has CDR1 DFQATT and CDR2 SNEGSKA (reference sequence). V lost 0 bases, J lost 12 bases, and 19 bases lay in between. The CDR3 is made up of 14 amino acids. As DNA, the CDR3 is TGCAGTGCTAGAGATTCAATAGACAGGGCGGGACAGTATTTT. It codes for CSARDSIDRAGQYF.

The chain uses TRBV15 and TRBJ2-3; no clear D gene. This CDR3 spans 14 amino acids. Germline V CDR1 and CDR2: LNHNV, YYDKDF (reference sequence). The V end was cut by 0 bases, the J end by 4 bases, with 8 bases between. The CDR3 DNA reads TGTGCCACCAGCAGAGAGAGTCTGCCAGATACGCAGTATTTT. Translating it yields CATSRESLPDTQYF.

This clonotype has just a few counts. This chain connects TRBV4-3 to TRBJ1-3; D is unresolved. The germline V gene has CDR1 LGHNA and CDR2 YSLEER. The CDR3 consists of 15 residues. V was pared by 0 bases and J by 2 bases, with 8 bases between. Written as DNA, the CDR3 is TGCGCCAGCAGCCAAGACCGATTGCCTGGAAACACCATATATTTT. It translates to CASSQDRLPGNTIYF.

This clonotype has ten or more counts. J is TRBJ2-2 and V is TRBV29-1, with 9 bases identical to TRBD1. The germline CDR1 and CDR2 sequences are SQVTM and ANQGSEA. This CDR3 is 15 amino acids long. The J segment lost 1 base and the V segment lost 7 bases, leaving 7 bases of the junction unmatched. CDR3 nucleotide sequence: TGCAGCGCTCGGACAGGGGCAATGAACACCGGGGAGCTGTTTTTT. This translates into CSARTGAMNTGELFF.

This clonotype has more than one count but fewer than ten. The V gene is TRBV2, the J gene TRBJ1-5, with 10 nucleotides matching TRBD1. This CDR3 comprises 14 residues. Germline V gene lookup returns CDR1 SNHLY and CDR2 FYNNEI. V was clipped by 1 base and J by 9 bases; unmatched bases: 3. CDR3 nucleotides: TGTGCCAGCAGTGAAGAGGGACAGGGGTGGCCCCAGCATTTT. This gives the protein CASSEEGQGWPQHF.

This clonotype was seen repeatedly, ten times or more. J is TRBJ2-7 and V is TRBV10-2; D may correspond to TRBD1 or TRBD2 (5 bases each). Germline V lookup: CDR1 WSHSY, CDR2 SAAADI. Trimming removed 4 bases at V and 1 base at J, with 14 bases between. This CDR3 has 15 amino acids. CDR3 sequence reads: CASSARDGTSYEQYF. CDR3 sequence (DNA): TGCGCCAGCAGTGCACGGGACGGAACGTCCTACGAGCAGTACTTC.

This clonotype was picked up a small number of times. The chain joins TRBV12-3 or TRBV12-4 to TRBJ2-1; D might be TRBD1 or TRBD2, each matching 5 bases. CDR3 length: 12 amino acids. The germline V and J ends were trimmed by 11 bases and 6 bases, with 14 bases remaining between them. Here the CDR3 DNA reads TGTGCCGGGGGTAGGCGCCCCAATGAGCAGTTCTTC. Protein sequence: CAGGRRPNEQFF.

The chain has TRBV6-5 and TRBJ1-1; 8 nucleotides agree with TRBD1. CDR3 length: 14 residues. V trimming: 4 bases; J trimming: 4 bases; junction bases outside the gene matches: 5. Per the germline V gene, CDR1 is MNHEY and CDR2 is SVGAGI. The chain's CDR3 is CASSSGTGSTEAFF. The DNA of the CDR3 is TGTGCCAGCAGTTCCGGGACAGGTAGCACTGAAGCTTTCTTT.

The gene calls are TRBV10-3 and TRBJ2-3, with 7 nucleotides matching TRBD2. Germline V gives CDR1 ENHRY, CDR2 SYGVKD. The V segment lost 0 bases and the J segment 1 base; nucleotides outside the gene matches: 4. This CDR3 has 16 residues. The CDR3 bases are TGTGCCATCAGTGAGTCTACGGGGGGTGGCACAGATACGCAGTATTTT. Protein: CAISESTGGGTDTQYF.

This clonotype was detected a few times. V gene TRBV21-1 combines with J gene TRBJ2-7; the DNA was not compared with TRBD1, the D call given in the table. TRBV21-1 is a documented pseudogene. The CDR3 is made up of 16 amino acids. The CDR3 DNA reads as TGTGCCAGCAGCAATTCCCGGGACAGGGCCACCTACGAGCAGTACTTC. Amino acids: CASSNSRDRATYEQYF.

CDR3 residues: CASSYSVNTEAFF. DNA of the CDR3: TGTGCCAGCAGTTATTCAGTGAACACTGAAGCTTTCTTT. The rearrangement links TRBV6-6 to TRBJ1-1; D gene uncertain. The CDR3 sequence is 13 residues long. The germline CDR1 and CDR2 sequences are MNHNY and SVGAGI (reference sequence). Trimming stripped 3 bases from V and 0 bases from J, with 5 bases between.

This clonotype was picked up many times. The gene calls are TRBV12-3 or TRBV12-4 and TRBJ1-2; 9 bases map to TRBD1. This CDR3 is 15 amino acids long. V lost 5 bases and J lost 2; bases outside the gene matches: 6. The CDR3: CASSPTGTGNYGYTF. CDR3 sequence (DNA): TGTGCCAGCAGTCCGACCGGGACAGGGAACTATGGCTACACCTTC.

Only a few counts were recorded for this clonotype. The J gene is TRBJ1-3, the V gene TRBV20-1, with D unresolved. This CDR3 comprises 15 residues. V lost 2 bases and J lost 0, with 11 bases in between. Germline CDR1 reads DFQATT; CDR2 reads SNEGSKA (reference sequence). In nucleotides, the CDR3 is TGCAGTGCTAGACCCGACGTGAGCTCTGGAAACACCATATATTTT. Translation gives CSARPDVSSGNTIYF.

There are many counts of this clonotype. The rearrangement joins TRBV12-3 or TRBV12-4 to TRBJ2-5, with D tentatively TRBD2 (5 bases). V was pared by 4 bases and J by 2 bases, with 8 bases between. The CDR3 covers 13 residues. The CDR3 nucleotides are TGTGCCAGCAGTTCGGGGTTACAAGAGACCCAGTACTTC. Its protein is CASSSGLQETQYF.

V and J are TRBV20-1 and TRBJ2-7, with 8 nucleotides matching TRBD1. CDR3 length equals 16 residues. In germline, CDR1 is DFQATT, CDR2 SNEGSKA (reference sequence). Trimming took 3 bases from V and 4 from J; bases not matched to a gene: 14. DNA for the CDR3: TGCAGTGCTAGTGAGACAGGGGCCAGGGGGAGTTACGAGCAGTACTTC. Protein: CSASETGARGSYEQYF.

This clonotype came up a few times. The rearrangement joins TRBV4-1 to TRBJ2-5; 9 bases line up with TRBD1. The V and J ends lost 0 bases and 4 bases, in that order; junction bases with no gene match: 6. The germline V gene has CDR1 MGHRA and CDR2 YSYEKL. There are 16 residues in the CDR3. This chain's CDR3 is CASSQEGTGRAETQYF. The CDR3 DNA sequence: TGCGCCAGCAGCCAAGAAGGGACAGGGAGGGCAGAGACCCAGTACTTC.